The source of this TCR beta chain is a study of blood T cell repertoires in COVID-19. Original analysis: Counts of nucleated cells, estimated from reference gene primer amplification, were obtained. TCRdb's table, derived via immunoSEQ multiplex PCR, lists solely in-frame clones and lacks some. The DNA gave D and trimming, while V, J and clone size come from that table. This table has fewer than 150,000 clones, approximately 86% appearing once. Material for sequencing was peripheral blood. This TCR derives from a woman aged 45-60 years who had recovered from COVID-19.

In DNA, the CDR3 is TGTGCCAGCAGGGGAGCGGGAGTGGGTACAGATACGCAGTATTTT. It is translated as CASRGAGVGTDTQYF. This chain uses TRBV13 with TRBJ2-3; TRBD2 matches 8 bases. The V and J ends lost 6 bases and 3 bases, in that order; junction bases with no gene match: 8. Germline lookup yields CDR1 PRHDT and CDR2 FYEKMQ (reference sequence). This CDR3 comprises 15 residues. Supplemented by reference TRBV13 and TRBJ2-3, the full variable domain reads AAGVIQSPRHLIKEKRETATLKCYPIPRHDTVYWYQQGPGQDPQFLISFYEKMQSDKGSIPDRFSAQQFSDYHSELNMSSLELGDSALYFCASRGAGVGTDTQYFGPGTRLTVL.